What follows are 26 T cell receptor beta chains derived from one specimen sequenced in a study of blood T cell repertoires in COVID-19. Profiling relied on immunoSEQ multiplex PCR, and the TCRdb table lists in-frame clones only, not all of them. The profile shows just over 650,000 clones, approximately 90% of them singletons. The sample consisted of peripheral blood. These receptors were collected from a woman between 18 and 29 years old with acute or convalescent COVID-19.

In DNA form, the CDR3 reads TGCGCCAGCAGAACCGGGGGAGGGACACATAGCACAGATACGCAGTATTTT. Translation: CASRTGGGTHSTDTQYF. The chain links TRBV5-1 to TRBJ2-3; possible D gene TRBD2, 7 bases. Germline CDR1 reads SGHRS; CDR2 reads YFSETQ. This CDR3 spans 17 amino acids. V lost 5 bases to trimming and J lost 0 bases, with 19 bases between them.

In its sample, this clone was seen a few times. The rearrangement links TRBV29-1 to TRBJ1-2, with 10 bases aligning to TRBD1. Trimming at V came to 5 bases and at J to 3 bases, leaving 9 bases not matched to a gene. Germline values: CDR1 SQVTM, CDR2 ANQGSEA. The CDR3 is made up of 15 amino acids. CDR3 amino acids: CSVRQGALPYYGYTF. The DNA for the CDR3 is TGCAGCGTTCGACAGGGGGCCCTTCCCTACTATGGCTACACCTTC.

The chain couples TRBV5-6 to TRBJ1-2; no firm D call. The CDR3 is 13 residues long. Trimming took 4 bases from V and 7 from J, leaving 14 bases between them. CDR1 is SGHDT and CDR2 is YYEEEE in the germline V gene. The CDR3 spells CASSPMEVSGYTF. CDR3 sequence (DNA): TGTGCCAGCAGCCCCATGGAGGTCAGTGGCTACACCTTC. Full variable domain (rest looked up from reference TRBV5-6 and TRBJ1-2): DAGVTQSPTHLIKTRGQQVTLRCSPKSGHDTVSWYQQALGQGPQFIFQYYEEEERQRGNFPDRFSGHQFPNYSSELNVNALLLGDSALYLCASSPMEVSGYTFGSGTRLTVV.

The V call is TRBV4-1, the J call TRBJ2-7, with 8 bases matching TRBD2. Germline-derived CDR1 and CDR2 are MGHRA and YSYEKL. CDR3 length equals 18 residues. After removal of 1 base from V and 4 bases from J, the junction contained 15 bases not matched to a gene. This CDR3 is CASSQVVIGGGTYYEQYF. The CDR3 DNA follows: TGCGCCAGCAGCCAAGTCGTAATTGGCGGGGGGACTTATTACGAGCAGTACTTC.

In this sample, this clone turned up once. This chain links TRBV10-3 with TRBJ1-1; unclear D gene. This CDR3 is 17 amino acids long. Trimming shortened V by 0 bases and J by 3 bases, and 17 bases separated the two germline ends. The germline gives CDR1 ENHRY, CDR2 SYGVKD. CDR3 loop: CAISESRWVRVDTEAFF. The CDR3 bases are TGTGCCATCAGTGAGTCAAGATGGGTTCGGGTCGACACTGAAGCTTTCTTT.

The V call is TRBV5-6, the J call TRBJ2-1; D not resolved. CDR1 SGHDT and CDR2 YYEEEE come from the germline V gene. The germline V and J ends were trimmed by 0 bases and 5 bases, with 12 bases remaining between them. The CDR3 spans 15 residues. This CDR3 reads CASSLVASLDNEQFF. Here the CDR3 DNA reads TGTGCCAGCAGCTTGGTGGCTAGTTTGGACAATGAGCAGTTCTTC.

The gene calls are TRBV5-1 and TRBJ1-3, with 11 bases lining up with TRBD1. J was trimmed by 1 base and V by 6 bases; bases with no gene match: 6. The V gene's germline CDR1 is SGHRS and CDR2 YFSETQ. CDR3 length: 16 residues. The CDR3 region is CASNDGTGGSGNTIYF. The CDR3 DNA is TGCGCCAGCAATGACGGGACAGGGGGGTCTGGAAACACCATATATTTT. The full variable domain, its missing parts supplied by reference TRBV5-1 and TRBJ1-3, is KAGVTQTPRYLIKTRGQQVTLSCSPISGHRSVSWYQQTPGQGLQFLFEYFSETQRNKGNFPGRFSGRQFSNSRSEMNVSTLELGDSALYLCASNDGTGGSGNTIYFGEGSWLTVV.

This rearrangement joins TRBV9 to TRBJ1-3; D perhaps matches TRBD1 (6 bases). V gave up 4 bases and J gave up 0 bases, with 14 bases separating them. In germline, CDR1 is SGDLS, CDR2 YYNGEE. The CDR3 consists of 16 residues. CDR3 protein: CASSHDPGDSGNTIYF. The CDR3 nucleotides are TGTGCCAGCAGCCACGACCCAGGGGACTCTGGAAACACCATATATTTT.

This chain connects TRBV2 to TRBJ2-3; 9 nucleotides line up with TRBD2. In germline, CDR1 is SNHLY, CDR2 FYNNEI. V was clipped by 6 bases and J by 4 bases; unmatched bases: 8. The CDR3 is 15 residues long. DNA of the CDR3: TGTGCCAGCAGGCAGGTGGTAGCGGGGGCAGATACGCAGTATTTT. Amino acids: CASRQVVAGADTQYF. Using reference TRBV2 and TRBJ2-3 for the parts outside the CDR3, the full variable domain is EPEVTQTPSHQVTQMGQEVILRCVPISNHLYFYWYRQILGQKVEFLVSFYNNEISEKSEIFDDQFSVERPDGSNFTLKIRSTKLEDSAMYFCASRQVVAGADTQYFGPGTRLTVL.

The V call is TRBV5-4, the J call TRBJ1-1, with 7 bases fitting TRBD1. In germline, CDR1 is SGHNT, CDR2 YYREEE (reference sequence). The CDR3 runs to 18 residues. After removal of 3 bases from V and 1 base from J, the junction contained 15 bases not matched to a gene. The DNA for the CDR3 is TGTGCCAGCAGCTGGGGGGTGACAGGGAACCCATCGAACACTGAAGCTTTCTTT. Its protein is CASSWGVTGNPSNTEAFF. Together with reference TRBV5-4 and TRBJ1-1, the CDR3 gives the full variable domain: ETGVTQSPTHLIKTRGQQVTLRCSSQSGHNTVSWYQQALGQGPQFIFQYYREEENGRGNFPPRFSGLQFPNYSSELNVNALELDDSALYLCASSWGVTGNPSNTEAFFGQGTRLTVV.

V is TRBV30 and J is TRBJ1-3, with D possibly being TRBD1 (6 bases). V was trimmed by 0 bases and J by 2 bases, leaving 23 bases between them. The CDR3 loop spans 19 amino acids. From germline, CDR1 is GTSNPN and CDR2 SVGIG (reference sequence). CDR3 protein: CAWSVRLGIARGPGNTIYF. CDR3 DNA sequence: TGTGCCTGGAGTGTAAGGCTCGGGATCGCCAGGGGACCTGGAAACACCATATATTTT. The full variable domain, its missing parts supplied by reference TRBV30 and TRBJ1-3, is SQTIHQWPATLVQPVGSPLSLECTVEGTSNPNLYWYRQAAGRGLQLLFYSVGIGQISSEVPQNLSASRPQDRQFILSSKKLLLSDSGFYLCAWSVRLGIARGPGNTIYFGEGSWLTVV.

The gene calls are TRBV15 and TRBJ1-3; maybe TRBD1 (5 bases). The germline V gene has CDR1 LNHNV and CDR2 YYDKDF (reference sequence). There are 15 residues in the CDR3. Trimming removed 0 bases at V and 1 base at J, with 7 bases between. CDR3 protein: CATSRDPGSGNTIYF. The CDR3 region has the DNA TGTGCCACCAGCAGAGATCCAGGGTCTGGAAACACCATATATTTT.

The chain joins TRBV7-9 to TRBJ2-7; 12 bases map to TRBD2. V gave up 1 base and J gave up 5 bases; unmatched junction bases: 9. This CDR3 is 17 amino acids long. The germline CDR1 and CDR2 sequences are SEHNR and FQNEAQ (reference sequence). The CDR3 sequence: CASSLGDRLAGVDEQYF. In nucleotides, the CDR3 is TGTGCCAGCAGCTTAGGGGATAGACTAGCGGGGGTAGACGAGCAGTACTTC. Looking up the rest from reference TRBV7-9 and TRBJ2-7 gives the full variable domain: DTGVSQNPRHKITKRGQNVTFRCDPISEHNRLYWYRQTLGQGPEFLTYFQNEAQLEKSRLLSDRFSAERPKGSFSTLEIQRTEQGDSAMYLCASSLGDRLAGVDEQYFGPGTRLTVT.

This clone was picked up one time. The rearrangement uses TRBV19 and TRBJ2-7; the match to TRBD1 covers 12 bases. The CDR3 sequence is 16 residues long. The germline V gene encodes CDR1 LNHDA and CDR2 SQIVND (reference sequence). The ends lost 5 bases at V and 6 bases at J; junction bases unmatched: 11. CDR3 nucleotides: TGTGCCAGTAGTGTTTCATCCGGGACAGGGGGCGTCGAGCAGTACTTC. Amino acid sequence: CASSVSSGTGGVEQYF.

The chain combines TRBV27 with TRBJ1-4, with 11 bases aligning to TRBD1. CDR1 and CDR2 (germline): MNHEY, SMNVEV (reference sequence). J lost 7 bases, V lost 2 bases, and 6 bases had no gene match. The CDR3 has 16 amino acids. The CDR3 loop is CASSLVRTGGIEKLFF. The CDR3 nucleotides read TGTGCCAGCAGTTTAGTGAGGACAGGGGGCATTGAAAAACTGTTTTTT.

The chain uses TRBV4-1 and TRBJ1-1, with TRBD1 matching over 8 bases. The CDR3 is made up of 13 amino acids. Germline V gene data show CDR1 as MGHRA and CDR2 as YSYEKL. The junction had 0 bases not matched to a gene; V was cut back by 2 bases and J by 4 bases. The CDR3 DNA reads TGCGCCAGCAGCCAACAGGGGGCCACTGAAGCTTTCTTT. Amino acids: CASSQQGATEAFF.

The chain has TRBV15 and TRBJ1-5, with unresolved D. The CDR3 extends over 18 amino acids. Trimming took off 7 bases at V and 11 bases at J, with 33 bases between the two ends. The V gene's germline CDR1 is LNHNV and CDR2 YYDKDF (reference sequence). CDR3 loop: CATTATVDALKQSDSQHF. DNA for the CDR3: TGTGCCACCACCGCCACGGTTGATGCTCTTAAGCAATCAGACTCCCAGCATTTT.

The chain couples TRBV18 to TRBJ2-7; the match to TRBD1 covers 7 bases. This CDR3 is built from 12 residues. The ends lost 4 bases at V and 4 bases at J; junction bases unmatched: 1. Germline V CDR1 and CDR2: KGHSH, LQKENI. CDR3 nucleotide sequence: TGTGCCAGCTCACAACAGGGGTACGAGCAGTACTTC. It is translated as CASSQQGYEQYF.

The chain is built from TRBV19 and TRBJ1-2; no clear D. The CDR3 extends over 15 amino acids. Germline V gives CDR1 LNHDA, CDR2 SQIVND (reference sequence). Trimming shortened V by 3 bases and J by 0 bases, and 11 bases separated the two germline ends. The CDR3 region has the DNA TGTGCCAGTAGTATCCAGGCAGATACTAACTATGGCTACACCTTC. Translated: CASSIQADTNYGYTF.

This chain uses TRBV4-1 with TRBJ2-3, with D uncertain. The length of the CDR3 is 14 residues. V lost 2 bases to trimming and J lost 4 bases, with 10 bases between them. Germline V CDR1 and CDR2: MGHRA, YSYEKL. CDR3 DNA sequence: TGCGCCAGCAGCCAATCCGCGGCTCCAGATACGCAGTATTTT. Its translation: CASSQSAAPDTQYF.

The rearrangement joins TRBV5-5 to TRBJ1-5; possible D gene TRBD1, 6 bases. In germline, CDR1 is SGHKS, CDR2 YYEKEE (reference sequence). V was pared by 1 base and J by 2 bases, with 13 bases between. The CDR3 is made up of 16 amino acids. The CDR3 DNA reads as TGTGCCAGCAGCTTGCAACCAGACAGGCGCAATCAGCCCCAGCATTTT. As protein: CASSLQPDRRNQPQHF.

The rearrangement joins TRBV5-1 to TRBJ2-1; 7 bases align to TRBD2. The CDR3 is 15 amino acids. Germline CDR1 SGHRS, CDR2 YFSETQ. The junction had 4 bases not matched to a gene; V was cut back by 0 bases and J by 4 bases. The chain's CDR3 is CASSLGLAQYNEQFF. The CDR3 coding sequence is TGCGCCAGCAGCTTGGGACTAGCCCAGTACAATGAGCAGTTCTTC.

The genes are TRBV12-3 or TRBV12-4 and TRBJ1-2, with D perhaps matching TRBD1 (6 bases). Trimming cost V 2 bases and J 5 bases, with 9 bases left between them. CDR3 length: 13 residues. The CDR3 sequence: CASSLQGWYGYTF. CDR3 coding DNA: TGTGCCAGCAGTTTACAGGGGTGGTATGGCTACACCTTC.

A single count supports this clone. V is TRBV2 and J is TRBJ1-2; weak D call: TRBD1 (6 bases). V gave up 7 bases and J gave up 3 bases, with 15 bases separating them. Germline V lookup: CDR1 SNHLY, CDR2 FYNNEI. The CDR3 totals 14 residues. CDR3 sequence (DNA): TGTGCCAGCACGTCGGACCGGACAGACTATGGCTACACCTTC. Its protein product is CASTSDRTDYGYTF.

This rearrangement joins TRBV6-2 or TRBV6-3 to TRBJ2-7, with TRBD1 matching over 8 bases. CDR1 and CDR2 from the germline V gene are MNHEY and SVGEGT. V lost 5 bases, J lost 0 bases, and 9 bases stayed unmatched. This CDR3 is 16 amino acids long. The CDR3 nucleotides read TGTGCCAGCAGTAACAGGGGGGCAGCGGGCTCCTACGAGCAGTACTTC. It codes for CASSNRGAAGSYEQYF.

CDR3 DNA: TGTGCCAGCACCCTAGCGGGGGCGAGCACAGATACGCAGTATTTT. Its protein product is CASTLAGASTDTQYF. The chain uses TRBV5-6 and TRBJ2-3; 10 positions match TRBD2. The CDR3 runs 15 residues. CDR1 and CDR2 (germline): SGHDT, YYEEEE. V lost 6 bases to trimming and J lost 0 bases; unmatched junction nucleotides: 4.